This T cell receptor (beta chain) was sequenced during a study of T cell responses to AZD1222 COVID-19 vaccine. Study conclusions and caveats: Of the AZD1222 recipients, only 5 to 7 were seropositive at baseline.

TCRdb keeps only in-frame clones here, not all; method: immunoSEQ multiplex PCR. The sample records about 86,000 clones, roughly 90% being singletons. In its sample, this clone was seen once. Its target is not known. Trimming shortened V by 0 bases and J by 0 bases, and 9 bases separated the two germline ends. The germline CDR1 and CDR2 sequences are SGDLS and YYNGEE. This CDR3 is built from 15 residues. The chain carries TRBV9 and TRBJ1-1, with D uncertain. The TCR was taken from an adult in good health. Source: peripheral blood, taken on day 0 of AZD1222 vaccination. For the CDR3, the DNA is TGTGCCAGCAGCGTAGATGGCGTTATGAACACTGAAGCTTTCTTT. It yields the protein CASSVDGVMNTEAFF.